Sequencing of this T cell receptor (beta chain) was carried out in a study of blood T cells in healthy people across ages. The study, taken as a whole, reports: More naive CD4+ cells and higher diversity were found in long-lived than in aged donors.

The use of a sample-barcoded 5' primer and a J-beta primer mix characterized a second PCR of roughly 6 to 12 cycles. Every single cDNA molecule received a tag from a template-switch adaptor with 12 random nucleotides. A single record per CDR3 protein comes from TCRdb applying MiXCR to the 5' RACE reads. Of 1.4 million or so distinct CDR3 sequences listed, 35% to 45% are singletons. Those donating, healthy Caucasian individuals from Russia, were aged roughly 6 to 90. Per sample, a minimum of 6 million PBMCs were isolated. As regards this clonotype: Its antigen is still unknown.

The TCR was taken from a woman aged 18 to 35 in good health. Sequencing was done on a sample of blood.

The CDR3 nucleotides read TGTGCCAGCAGCCCTGGACAGGGGCTGGGCTATGGCTACACCTTC. Protein: CASSPGQGLGYGYTF. The chain couples TRBV7-2 to TRBJ1-2; TRBD1 agrees at 9 bases. CDR3 length: 15 amino acids. V trimming: 5 bases; J trimming: 4 bases; junction bases outside the gene matches: 8. The germline gives CDR1 SGHTA, CDR2 FQGNSA.